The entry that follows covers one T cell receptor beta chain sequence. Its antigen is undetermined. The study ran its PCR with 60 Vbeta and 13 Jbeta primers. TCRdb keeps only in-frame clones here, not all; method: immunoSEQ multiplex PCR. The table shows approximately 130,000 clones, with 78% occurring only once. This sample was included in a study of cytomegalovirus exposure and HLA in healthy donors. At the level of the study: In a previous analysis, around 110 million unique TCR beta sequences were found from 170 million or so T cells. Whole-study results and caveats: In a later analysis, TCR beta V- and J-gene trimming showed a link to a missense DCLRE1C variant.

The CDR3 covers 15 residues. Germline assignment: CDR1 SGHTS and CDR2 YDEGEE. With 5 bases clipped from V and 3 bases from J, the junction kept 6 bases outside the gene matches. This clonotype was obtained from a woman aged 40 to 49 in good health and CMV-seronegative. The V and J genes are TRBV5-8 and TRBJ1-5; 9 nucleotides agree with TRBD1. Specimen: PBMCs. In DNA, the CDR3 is TGTGCCAGCAGTTTGACAGGGGGTTACAATCAGCCCCAGCATTTT. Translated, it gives CASSLTGGYNQPQHF.